This TCR beta chain was sequenced during a study of human T cells and chemical hapten exposure. Across the whole study: Patch testing placed 0.01% DPC on the upper back, with readings at 6 days. Notes on the study in general: There were significantly more large CDR3 similarity clusters among expanded TCRs than among controls.

MiXCR, run by TCRdb on the RACE reads, gives a single entry per CDR3 protein. The sample holds approximately 110,000 distinct CDR3 sequences, 9.5% to 11% seen once. Time point reported: patch test 1, 2 weeks after DPC sensitization. The treatment here: therapeutic diphenylcyclopropenone sensitization with weekly scalp DPC. Extraction of total RNA was performed on unfractionated whole blood. This clonotype was seen many times. Its antigen is not known. Sequenced here: whole blood, sampled in connection with sensitization to the hapten diphenylcyclopropenone (DPC). This TCR was recovered from a woman between 40 and 55 years old with alopecia areata. Some clones in this sample may be carry-over from other donors' samples.

DNA of the CDR3: TGCAGTGCTCCCGGGACAGATACGCAGTATTTT. Translating gives CSAPGTDTQYF. The chain has TRBV20-1 and TRBJ2-3; D is unresolved. In germline, CDR1 is DFQATT, CDR2 SNEGSKA (reference sequence). CDR3 length: 11 amino acids. V lost 5 bases, J lost 3 bases, and 6 bases lay in between.